This TCR beta chain was retrieved from a study of T-cell reconstitution after alpha-beta-depleted transplantation in children. This clonotype was seen ten or more times. This CDR3 is built from 15 residues. The V gene end was trimmed by 0 bases and the J gene end by 5 bases; junction bases not matched to a gene: 4. From germline, CDR1 is DFQATT and CDR2 SNEGSKA (reference sequence). Unique molecular identifiers featured in how the TCRbeta library was prepared. MiXCR, applied by TCRdb to the PCR reads, yields one record per CDR3 protein. This sample has about 610,000 distinct CDR3 sequences, with over 9.5% found just once.

This chain links TRBV20-1 with TRBJ2-2, with 9 bases fitting TRBD1. This TCR came from a human donor who donated a stem cell graft to a child with acute myeloid leukemia. This specimen was PBMCs from the stem cell graft donor, taken from the stem cell graft. The CDR3 loop reads CSARDDRGWTGELFF. CDR3 coding DNA: TGCAGTGCTAGAGATGACAGGGGGTGGACCGGGGAGCTGTTTTTT.